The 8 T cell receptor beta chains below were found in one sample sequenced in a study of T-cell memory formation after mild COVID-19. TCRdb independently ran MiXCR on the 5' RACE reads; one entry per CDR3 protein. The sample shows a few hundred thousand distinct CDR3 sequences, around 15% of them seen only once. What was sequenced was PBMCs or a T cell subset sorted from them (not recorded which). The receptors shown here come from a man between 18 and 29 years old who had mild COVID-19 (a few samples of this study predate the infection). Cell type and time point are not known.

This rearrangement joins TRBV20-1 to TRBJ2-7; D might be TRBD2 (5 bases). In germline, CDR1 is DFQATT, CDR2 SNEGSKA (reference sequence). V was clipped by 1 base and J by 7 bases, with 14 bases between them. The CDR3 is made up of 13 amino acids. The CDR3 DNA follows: TGCAGTGCTAGAGTACACGGGAAGCTAGAGCAGTACGTC. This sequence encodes CSARVHGKLEQYV.

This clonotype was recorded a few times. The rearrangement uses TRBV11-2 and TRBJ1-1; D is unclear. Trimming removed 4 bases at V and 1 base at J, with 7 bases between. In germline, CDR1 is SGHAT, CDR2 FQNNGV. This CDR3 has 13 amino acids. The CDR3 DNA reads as TGTGCCAGCAGCTATTGGACGAACACTGAAGCTTTCTTT. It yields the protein CASSYWTNTEAFF.

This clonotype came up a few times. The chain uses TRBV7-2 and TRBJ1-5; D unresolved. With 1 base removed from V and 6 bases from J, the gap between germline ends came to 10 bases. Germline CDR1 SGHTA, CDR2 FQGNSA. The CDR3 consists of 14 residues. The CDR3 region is CASSLGPKGQPQHF. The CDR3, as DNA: TGTGCCAGCAGCTTAGGCCCCAAGGGTCAGCCCCAGCATTTT.

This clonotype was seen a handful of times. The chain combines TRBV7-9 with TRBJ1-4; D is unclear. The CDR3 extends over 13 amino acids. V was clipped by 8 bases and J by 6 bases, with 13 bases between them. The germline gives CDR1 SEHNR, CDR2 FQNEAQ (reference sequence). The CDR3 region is CASGSGRDEKLFF. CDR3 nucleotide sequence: TGTGCCAGCGGATCGGGCCGCGATGAAAAACTGTTTTTT.

CDR3 sequence: CASSTGWSPDTEAFF. CDR3 coding DNA: TGTGCCAGCAGCACAGGCTGGTCGCCAGACACTGAAGCTTTCTTT. The chain has TRBV7-2 and TRBJ1-1; D is possibly TRBD1 (5 bases). CDR1 SGHTA and CDR2 FQGNSA come from the germline V gene. CDR3 size: 15 residues. Trimming stripped 5 bases from V and 3 bases from J, with 16 bases between.

The CDR3 coding sequence is TGTGCCAGCAGTCCTCGCGGACTCAAGTACAATGAGCAGTTCTTC. The encoded protein is CASSPRGLKYNEQFF. The chain combines TRBV6-6 with TRBJ2-1; tentative D call: TRBD2 (5 bases). The germline CDR1 and CDR2 sequences are MNHNY and SVGAGI (reference sequence). With 5 bases removed from V and 4 bases from J, the gap between germline ends came to 15 bases. This CDR3 contains 15 residues.

The CDR3 region has the DNA TGCAGTGCTAGAGGGTTACAGGGCCTCGCAGGTAGCAATCAGCCCCAGCATTTT. Encoded protein: CSARGLQGLAGSNQPQHF. J is TRBJ1-5 and V is TRBV20-1, with D perhaps matching TRBD1 (6 bases). V was cut by 1 base and J by 0 bases, with 19 bases left in between. The CDR3 sequence is 18 residues long. Germline V gene lookup returns CDR1 DFQATT and CDR2 SNEGSKA (reference sequence).

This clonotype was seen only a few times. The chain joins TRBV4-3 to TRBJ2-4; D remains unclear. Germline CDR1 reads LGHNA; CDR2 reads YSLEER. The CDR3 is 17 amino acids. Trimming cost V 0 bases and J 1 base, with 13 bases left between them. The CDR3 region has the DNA TGCGCCAGCAGCCAAGATCAGGTGGGCGCGGCCAAAAACATTCAGTACTTC. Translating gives CASSQDQVGAAKNIQYF.